The 17 T cell receptor beta chains below all came from one sample that was sequenced in a study of blood T cells in healthy people across ages (dated by TCRdb to 2013 to 2016). Libraries were prepared through 5' RACE. Sequencing instrument: Illumina HiSeq 2500. A second PCR of roughly 7 to 11 cycles was run with a J-beta primer mix and a sample-barcoded 5' primer. The raw public data were reprocessed by TCRdb itself: fastp quality trimming at Q25, MiXCR clonotype calling, in-frame beta chains only. All rows with the same CDR3 protein become a single entry with the most common DNA and genes. Across this sample there are 800,000 or so distinct CDR3 sequences, with 35% to 60% seen only once. The biggest ten clones account for about a sixth of the sample. Sequencing was carried out using blood. The origin of the receptors is a man aged 80 or over in good health.

This clonotype has more than one count but fewer than ten. The rearrangement uses TRBV21-1 and TRBJ2-7. TRBV21-1 is a listed pseudogene. The CDR3 contains 17 residues. CDR3 in amino acids: CASSKVVQARSPYEQYF. CDR3 sequence (DNA): TGTGCCAGCAGCAAAGTGGTCCAGGCTCGAAGTCCCTACGAGCAGTACTTC.

This clonotype was picked up a small number of times. The chain joins TRBV7-9 to TRBJ2-3; D uncertain. Germline CDR1 reads SEHNR; CDR2 reads FQNEAQ (reference sequence). Trimming left V 0 bases short and J 4 bases short, with 8 bases between. The CDR3 totals 14 residues. CDR3 sequence reads: CASSLASKADTQYF. In DNA, the CDR3 is TGTGCCAGCAGCTTAGCCTCGAAGGCAGATACGCAGTATTTT.

This clonotype appeared a single time. The J gene is TRBJ1-1, the V gene TRBV28, with D maybe TRBD1 (5 bases). The CDR3 is 14 amino acids. Germline CDR1 and CDR2: MDHEN and SYDVKM. Trimming took 6 bases from V and 0 from J, leaving 11 bases between them. The CDR3 coding sequence is TGTGCCAGCAGGGTTAAAGGGGTGAACACTGAAGCTTTCTTT. Translating it yields CASRVKGVNTEAFF.

The gene calls are TRBV7-8 and TRBJ2-1; 10 bases map to TRBD2. V shed 4 bases and J 0 bases; nucleotides not matched to a gene: 9. Germline V lookup: CDR1 SGHVS, CDR2 FQNEAQ. The CDR3 covers 18 residues. CDR3: CASSSPGTSVSSYNEQFF. As DNA, the CDR3 is TGTGCCAGCAGCTCCCCCGGGACTAGCGTAAGCTCCTACAATGAGCAGTTCTTC.

This chain joins TRBV7-2 and TRBJ2-2; D gene uncertain. V was cut by 5 bases and J by 2 bases, with 9 bases left in between. The CDR3 spans 14 residues. Germline lookup yields CDR1 SGHTA and CDR2 FQGNSA. The CDR3 spells CASSHDTNTGELFF. DNA of the CDR3: TGTGCCAGCAGCCACGATACAAACACCGGGGAGCTGTTTTTT.

This chain links TRBV12-3 or TRBV12-4 with TRBJ2-3; D not resolved. This CDR3 is 14 amino acids long. V gave up 3 bases and J gave up 3 bases, with 10 bases separating them. For the CDR3, the DNA is TGTGCCAGCAGTTTCGCAGTGGGAACAGATACGCAGTATTTT. The encoded protein is CASSFAVGTDTQYF.

The chain employs TRBV20-1 and TRBJ2-5; D not resolved. V lost 4 bases to trimming and J lost 2 bases, with 14 bases between them. CDR3 length: 14 residues. Per germline, CDR1 DFQATT and CDR2 SNEGSKA (reference sequence). The CDR3 DNA follows: TGCAGTGCTACAGAAGCAGGCTTACAAGAGACCCAGTACTTC. Its translation: CSATEAGLQETQYF.

This chain links TRBV7-2 with TRBJ2-5, with D perhaps TRBD2 (7 bases). V gave up 6 bases and J gave up 5 bases, with 19 bases separating them. Germline CDR1 is SGHTA and CDR2 is FQGNSA. The CDR3 contains 15 residues. CDR3 region: CASRGGGGRGETQYF. CDR3 bases: TGTGCCAGCAGGGGAGGGGGTGGCAGGGGTGAGACCCAGTACTTC.

This clonotype was observed a few times. This chain connects TRBV7-9 to TRBJ2-1, with 7 bases aligning to TRBD2. This CDR3 is 14 amino acids long. The junction had 3 bases not matched to a gene; V was cut back by 2 bases and J by 5 bases. Germline CDR1 reads SEHNR; CDR2 reads FQNEAQ (reference sequence). The CDR3 bases are TGTGCCAGCAGCTTATCTCTAGCGGACAATGAGCAGTTCTTC. Translating it yields CASSLSLADNEQFF.

The chain employs TRBV12-3 or TRBV12-4 and TRBJ2-1; D could derive from TRBD1 or TRBD2 (5 bases each). The CDR3 is 19 residues long. Trimming stripped 0 bases from V and 0 bases from J, with 18 bases between. For the CDR3, the DNA is TGTGCCAGCAGTTTAGCGAGGGGTCAGGGTCAAACCTCCTACAATGAGCAGTTCTTC. This gives the protein CASSLARGQGQTSYNEQFF.

This clonotype has a handful of counts. The chain carries TRBV20-1 and TRBJ2-1, with 11 positions matching TRBD2. Trimming removed 1 base from V and 8 bases from J; junction bases left unmatched: 4. This CDR3 comprises 14 residues. CDR1 is DFQATT, CDR2 SNEGSKA, per germline (reference sequence). CDR3: CSARVSGGGDEQFF. The DNA of the CDR3 is TGCAGTGCTAGAGTTAGCGGGGGGGGTGATGAGCAGTTCTTC.

This clonotype came up a few times. V gene TRBV4-1 combines with J gene TRBJ2-3, with D possibly being TRBD2 (7 bases). The V gene lost 1 base and the J gene lost 3 bases, with 17 bases spanning the gap. CDR3 length: 17 residues. The germline gives CDR1 MGHRA, CDR2 YSYEKL. The CDR3 DNA reads as TGCGCCAGCAGCCAAGGCAGGGGTGGCGGGAGTACAGATACGCAGTATTTT. It codes for CASSQGRGGGSTDTQYF.

Comment on this clonotype: Mismatch with germline at one junction end may stem from a read error. This rearrangement joins TRBV7-3 to TRBJ1-2, with D unresolved. Looked up from germline, CDR1 is SGHTA and CDR2 is FQGTGA. The CDR3 length is 14 residues. The CDR3 spells CASSLNPSNYDYTF. The CDR3 nucleotides are TGTGCCAGCAGCTTAAACCCCAGTAACTATGACTACACCTTC.

This clonotype was seen only once. At one end the junction does not follow the germline gene, possibly because of a read error. The genes are TRBV7-2 and TRBJ1-1; maybe TRBD1 (5 bases). The CDR3 extends over 13 amino acids. From germline, CDR1 is SGHTA and CDR2 FQGNSA. For the CDR3, the DNA is TGTGCTAGCTCGAGGGGTGGCAACACTGGAGCTTTCTTT. Amino acids: CASSRGGNTGAFF.

J is TRBJ2-7 and V is TRBV27; no clear D. Trimming stripped 3 bases from V and 2 bases from J, with 17 bases between. The CDR3 consists of 16 residues. CDR1 is MNHEY and CDR2 is SMNVEV in the germline V gene (reference sequence). CDR3 DNA: TGTGCCAGCAGTTTCTTTAGTATGGCCGGACCCTACGAGCAGTACTTC. Amino acid sequence: CASSFFSMAGPYEQYF.

The chain uses TRBV4-2 and TRBJ2-5; D remains ambiguous. The CDR3 has 14 amino acids. Germline CDR1 is LGHNA and CDR2 is YNFKEQ. The V end lost 1 base, the J end lost 2 bases, and 8 bases lay between the germline ends. The CDR3 coding sequence is TGTGCCAGCAGCCAAGCGCTGCTACAAGAGACCCAGTACTTC. Translating gives CASSQALLQETQYF.

This chain links TRBV7-2 with TRBJ1-4; 7 bases map to TRBD1. The CDR3 covers 13 residues. After removal of 3 bases from V and 8 bases from J, the junction contained 3 bases not matched to a gene. In germline, CDR1 is SGHTA, CDR2 FQGNSA. The CDR3 DNA sequence: TGTGCCAGCAGCTTCCAGGGGGTCGAAAAACTGTTTTTT. Translated: CASSFQGVEKLFF.